This TCR beta chain was identified in a study of blood T cell repertoires in COVID-19. Study summary: Acute and convalescent COVID-19 specimens originated in the United States, Italy and Spain.

V shed 4 bases, J shed 7 bases, and the junction held 8 bases outside the gene matches. Germline V gene sequence: CDR1 MDHEN, CDR2 SYDVKM. The CDR3 covers 14 residues. The authors' processing: Estimated nucleated cell counts came from reference gene primer amplification. The method was immunoSEQ multiplex PCR; TCRdb's version includes in-frame clones alone and lacks a portion of them. The V and J calls and clone size come from that table; D and trimming were worked out from the DNA. The sample records over 70,000 clones, around 90% being singletons. The specimen was peripheral blood. This sequence originates from a woman older than 75 with active or convalescent COVID-19. V usage is TRBV28 and J usage is TRBJ1-2; 8 bases are a match to TRBD1. The CDR3 sequence is CASSSPGTGSGYTF. The CDR3 coding sequence is TGTGCCAGCAGTTCGCCCGGGACAGGTAGTGGCTACACCTTC.